The following is a T cell receptor beta chain sequence with its context. Its antigen is unknown. From germline, CDR1 is SGDLS and CDR2 YYNGEE. V gave up 6 bases and J gave up 4 bases; unmatched junction bases: 5. This CDR3 is 14 amino acids long. Indicated time point: pre-sensitization, week 0. Treatment here: therapeutic diphenylcyclopropenone sensitization with weekly scalp DPC. Researchers sampled blood before each patch test went on. Alopecia patients, 18 to 70 years old and DPC-suitable, served as donors. This sample was taken from a study of human T cells and chemical hapten exposure. Broader study findings: Expanded TCRs formed significantly more large CDR3 similarity clusters than controls.

Each CDR3 protein gets one entry after TCRdb re-called the RACE reads with MiXCR. The table has approximately 400,000 distinct CDR3 sequences, approximately 5.1% seen once; the top ten hold approximately 2.8%. The source of this sequence is a woman aged 45-65 years with alopecia areata. Some clones in this sample may be carry-over from other donors' samples. The chain links TRBV9 to TRBJ2-3, with 10 bases fitting TRBD1. The sequencing here drew on whole blood, taken in connection with sensitization to the hapten diphenylcyclopropenone (DPC). The CDR3 region is CASNSGQGADTQYF. In DNA, the CDR3 is TGTGCCAGCAATAGCGGACAGGGGGCAGATACGCAGTATTTT.